The 23 T cell receptor beta chains below come from one sample, sequenced in a study of T cells in women clearing cervical HPV infection. Assay used: immunoSEQ multiplex PCR; TCRdb lists only in-frame clones, some missing. The sample holds about 26,000 clones. Source material: blood buffy coat. Every receptor here comes from a woman between 18 and 70 years old with a cervical HPV16 infection that either progressed to CIN3+ or cleared (not recorded which).

As to this clone: The observed sequence ends 3 residues before the CDR3 terminus, with the missing tail filled in from the germline J gene. The V call is TRBV6-1, the J call TRBJ1-5; no clear D gene. Germline V gives CDR1 MNHNS, CDR2 SASEGT. The ends were cut back, 0 bases at V and 5 bases at J, with 17 bases in the middle. The CDR3 is 17 residues long. CDR3 residues: CASSEARWADPDQPQHF. The DNA read from the CDR3 is TGTGCCAGCAGTGAAGCGCGTTGGGCAGATCCTGATCAGCCC.

As concerns this clone: The read finishes 3 residues shy of the CDR3 end, and the germline J gene is used to complete it. This chain connects TRBV5-1 to TRBJ2-5; perhaps TRBD1 as D (5 bases). CDR1 and CDR2 from the germline V gene are SGHRS and YFSETQ. CDR3 length: 14 amino acids. The V end was cut by 4 bases, the J end by 5 bases, with 15 bases between. The CDR3 DNA, read in part, is TGCGCCAGCAGCCCTAGGGGTTCAGGGGAGACC. Protein product: CASSPRGSGET. The full-length CDR3 reads as CASSPRGSGETQYF.

The CDR3 loop reads CASSPPGTGYDYTF. The DNA read from the CDR3 is TGTGCCAGCTCACCCCCGGGGACAGGCTACGAC. The V gene is TRBV18, the J gene TRBJ1-2, with 8 positions matching TRBD1. The read finishes 3 residues shy of the CDR3 end, and the germline J gene is used to complete it. The germline V gene encodes CDR1 KGHSH and CDR2 LQKENI. The CDR3 contains 14 residues.

On this clone: The read ends 3 residues early relative to the CDR3; the germline J gene fills the gap. The V and J genes are TRBV18 and TRBJ1-5; D might be TRBD1 (6 bases). Germline V gives CDR1 KGHSH, CDR2 LQKENI. The CDR3 sequence is 14 residues long. Trimming removed 4 bases from V and 5 bases from J, with 12 bases in between. The CDR3 here is CASSLYRDDQPQHF. The CDR3 DNA, read in part, is TGTGCCAGCTCACTGTACAGGGACGATCAGCCC. The whole variable domain, remainder taken from reference TRBV18 and TRBJ1-5, is NAGVMQNPRHLVRRRGQEARLRCSPMKGHSHVYWYRQLPEEGLKFMVYLQKENIIDESGMPKERFSAEFPKEGPSILRIQQVVRGDSAAYFCASSLYRDDQPQHFGDGTRLSIL.

As for this clone: The read ends 3 residues shy of where the CDR3 ends; the end is completed using the germline J gene. This rearrangement joins TRBV2 to TRBJ2-2; D is perhaps TRBD2 (6 bases). The CDR3 covers 12 residues. Per the germline V gene, CDR1 is SNHLY and CDR2 is FYNNEI. The sequenced CDR3 bases are TGTGCCAGCAGTGACCCGGGACTCGAG. As protein: CASSDPGLE. The full-length CDR3 reads as CASSDPGLELFF.

To note about this clone: The CDR3 is cut off 3 residues early in the read; its end comes from the germline J gene. The V call is TRBV7-9, the J call TRBJ2-2; the D call may be TRBD1 or TRBD2 (6 bases each). This CDR3 contains 15 residues. Germline lookup yields CDR1 SEHNR and CDR2 FQNEAQ (reference sequence). CDR3 DNA, as far as it was read: TGTGCCAGCAGCTCGGATATCAGGGGAGGTGAAAAG. Residues: CASSSDIRGGEK. The full CDR3 protein is CASSSDIRGGEKLFF.

With respect to this clone: The read halts 3 residues ahead of the CDR3 end, with the missing end drawn from the germline J gene. The genes are TRBV18 and TRBJ1-2; D might be TRBD1 (5 bases). Germline V CDR1 and CDR2: KGHSH, LQKENI. This CDR3 is built from 14 residues. This chain's CDR3 is CASSPGAGKNDYTF. The covered CDR3 bases are TGTGCCAGCTCACCGGGAGCAGGGAAAAATGAC.

CDR3: CASSAITSGGAEQFF. CDR3 DNA (partial): TGTGCCAGCAGCGCCATAACTAGCGGGGGCGCTGAG. This rearrangement joins TRBV9 to TRBJ2-1, with 11 bases fitting TRBD2. Coverage ceases 3 residues before the CDR3 finishes, and the germline J gene fills in the end. With V trimmed by 3 bases and J by 9 bases, 8 bases remained unmatched. Germline V gene lookup returns CDR1 SGDLS and CDR2 YYNGEE. There are 15 residues in the CDR3.

With respect to this clone: The read falls 3 residues short of the CDR3 end, and the missing part is taken from the germline J gene. This sequence joins TRBV7-3 and TRBJ2-2; 7 bases map to TRBD2. The trim removed 1 base at V and 1 base at J, leaving 3 bases unmatched. The CDR3 length is 16 residues. CDR1 and CDR2 (germline): SGHTA, FQGTGA. The covered CDR3 bases are TGTGCCAGCAGCTTAAATCCTAGCGGGAACACCGGGGAG. It translates to CASSLNPSGNTGE. The complete CDR3 reads CASSLNPSGNTGELFF.

Worth noting for this clone: The CDR3 end lies 3 residues beyond the end of the read and is filled in from the germline J gene. The rearrangement joins TRBV19 to TRBJ2-1, with 9 bases aligning to TRBD1. V shed 4 bases, J shed 7 bases, and the junction held 2 bases outside the gene matches. Germline-derived CDR1 and CDR2 are LNHDA and SQIVND (reference sequence). The CDR3 covers 13 residues. CDR3 bases read: TGTGCCAGTAGTACACAGGGGGCGAATGAG. Residues: CASSTQGANE. The complete CDR3 protein is CASSTQGANEQFF.

About this clone: The missing CDR3 end, 3 residues past where the read stops, is filled in from the germline J gene. V usage is TRBV2 and J usage is TRBJ2-7; 7 nucleotides match TRBD1. CDR1 is SNHLY, CDR2 FYNNEI, per germline. The ends lost 10 bases at V and 2 bases at J; junction bases unmatched: 8. The CDR3 sequence is 13 residues long. This CDR3 is CATGAGTAYEQYF. The sequenced part of the CDR3 DNA is TGTGCCACCGGCGCCGGGACAGCCTACGAG.

Remarks on this clone: The read falls 3 residues short of the CDR3 end, and the missing part is taken from the germline J gene. The chain carries TRBV6-2 or TRBV6-3 and TRBJ1-5; D possibly corresponds to TRBD1 (6 bases). The CDR3 runs to 13 residues. CDR1 is MNHEY and CDR2 is SVGEGT in the germline V gene. V shed 2 bases and J shed 9 bases, with 11 bases lying between them. The part of the CDR3 DNA that was read is TGTGCCAGCAGTTACGGGGGCCCTGGGCCC. This sequence encodes CASSYGGPGP. The entire CDR3 reads CASSYGGPGPQHF.

As to this clone: The CDR3 goes on 3 residues after the read ends, and that part is filled in from the germline J gene. This chain joins TRBV6-2 or TRBV6-3 and TRBJ1-5; 8 bases are shared with TRBD1. V was pared by 1 base and J by 4 bases, with 6 bases of the junction left unmatched. The germline V gene has CDR1 MNHEY and CDR2 SVGEGT. This CDR3 spans 16 amino acids. This CDR3 reads CASSYFQGARNQPQHF. CDR3 DNA (partial): TGTGCCAGCAGTTACTTCCAGGGGGCTCGGAATCAGCCC.

With respect to this clone: The read stops 3 residues short of the end of the CDR3; the missing end is completed from the germline J gene. The rearrangement links TRBV6-2 or TRBV6-3 to TRBJ2-2, with 10 positions matching TRBD2. V lost 5 bases and J lost 6; bases outside the gene matches: 9. Per the germline V gene, CDR1 is MNHEY and CDR2 is SVGEGT. The CDR3 length is 16 residues. The CDR3 is CASSNPQRGGPGELFF. The sequenced part of the CDR3 DNA is TGTGCCAGCAGTAATCCCCAGCGGGGGGGCCCCGGGGAG.

In regard to this clone: The read stops 3 residues short of the end of the CDR3; the missing end is completed from the germline J gene. V and J are TRBV7-3 and TRBJ2-1; TRBD2 matches 7 bases. The CDR3 runs to 14 residues. Germline CDR1 and CDR2: SGHTA and FQGTGA. V gave up 2 bases and J gave up 9 bases; unmatched junction bases: 7. The sequenced part of the CDR3 DNA is TGTGCCAGCAGCTTATGGGCTAGCGGTCGTGAG. It yields the protein CASSLWASGRE. In full, the CDR3 reads CASSLWASGREQFF.

In the case of this clone: The read comes to an end 3 residues before the CDR3 does, leaving the germline J gene to fill in the end. The chain is built from TRBV9 and TRBJ2-7, with TRBD1 identical over 9 bases. Germline lookup yields CDR1 SGDLS and CDR2 YYNGEE. V shed 3 bases, J shed 3 bases, and the junction held 4 bases outside the gene matches. The CDR3 totals 14 residues. This CDR3 reads CASSEGQGGYEQYF. Incomplete CDR3 DNA: TGTGCCAGCAGCGAGGGACAGGGTGGCTACGAG.

A note on this clone: The CDR3 extends 3 residues past the end of the read, so its final part is completed from the germline J gene. The rearrangement links TRBV20-1 to TRBJ2-3; 10 bases fit TRBD2. This CDR3 contains 14 residues. From germline, CDR1 is DFQATT and CDR2 SNEGSKA (reference sequence). V lost 3 bases, J lost 6 bases, and 6 bases stayed unmatched. This CDR3 reads CSASTSGVRDTQYF. CDR3 DNA, as far as it was read: TGCAGTGCTAGTACTAGCGGGGTCCGGGATACG.

Concerning this clone itself: With the read ending 3 residues before the CDR3 end, the germline J gene is used to fill in that end. The V call is TRBV2, the J call TRBJ1-1, with 8 bases fitting TRBD1. The CDR3 has 12 amino acids. Germline assignment: CDR1 SNHLY and CDR2 FYNNEI. With V trimmed by 5 bases and J by 7 bases, 3 bases remained unmatched. Partial CDR3 DNA: TGTGCCAGCAGTCGGGACAGGTATGAA. Protein: CASSRDRYE. The whole CDR3 protein reads CASSRDRYEAFF. Drawing the rest from reference TRBV2 and TRBJ1-1, the complete variable domain is EPEVTQTPSHQVTQMGQEVILRCVPISNHLYFYWYRQILGQKVEFLVSFYNNEISEKSEIFDDQFSVERPDGSNFTLKIRSTKLEDSAMYFCASSRDRYEAFFGQGTRLTVV.

As regards this clone: The read comes to an end 3 residues before the CDR3 does, leaving the germline J gene to fill in the end. The rearrangement joins TRBV5-1 to TRBJ2-7; 8 bases agree with TRBD2. The CDR3 sequence is 14 residues long. Per the germline V gene, CDR1 is SGHRS and CDR2 is YFSETQ. V trimming: 2 bases; J trimming: 1 base; junction bases outside the gene matches: 2. The sequenced CDR3 bases are TGCGCCAGCAGCTTTGAGCGGGGGTCCTACGAG. Protein product: CASSFERGSYE. The full CDR3 protein is CASSFERGSYEQYF.

For this clone: The read stops 3 residues short of the end of the CDR3; the missing end is completed from the germline J gene. This rearrangement joins TRBV6-2 or TRBV6-3 to TRBJ1-1; a weak D match, TRBD1 (5 bases). This CDR3 has 14 residues. Trimming cost V 6 bases and J 3 bases, with 14 bases left between them. Germline V gene data show CDR1 as MNHEY and CDR2 as SVGEGT. CDR3 DNA, as far as it was read: TGTGCCAGCAGACCGACAGTACGGGACACTGAA. Translating it yields CASRPTVRDTE. The full CDR3 is CASRPTVRDTEAFF.

As concerns this clone: The observed sequence ends 3 residues before the CDR3 terminus, with the missing tail filled in from the germline J gene. This chain connects TRBV20-1 to TRBJ1-1; D possibly corresponds to TRBD1 (6 bases). Germline V CDR1 and CDR2: DFQATT, SNEGSKA (reference sequence). CDR3 length equals 14 residues. The germline V and J ends were trimmed by 8 bases and 4 bases, with 20 bases remaining between them. The CDR3 spells CSIAGADMGTEAFF. CDR3 bases read: TGCAGTATAGCGGGGGCAGATATGGGCACTGAA.

Concerning this clone: The read comes to an end 3 residues before the CDR3 does, leaving the germline J gene to fill in the end. This chain joins TRBV7-6 and TRBJ2-7, with 8 bases aligning to TRBD1. Trimming removed 5 bases from V and 3 bases from J; junction bases left unmatched: 9. CDR1 is SGHVS and CDR2 is FNYEAQ in the germline V gene. The CDR3 runs 15 residues. The covered CDR3 bases are TGTGCCAGCAGCGAGGGACAGGAATTAAACTACGAG. This codes for CASSEGQELNYE. The entire CDR3 protein is CASSEGQELNYEQYF.

A remark on this clone: The CDR3 extends 3 residues past the end of the read, so its final part is completed from the germline J gene. The chain joins TRBV6-2 or TRBV6-3 to TRBJ1-1, with a possible D match to TRBD1 (5 bases). The V gene's germline CDR1 is MNHEY and CDR2 SVGEGT. The V end was cut by 0 bases, the J end by 3 bases, with 11 bases between. There are 15 residues in the CDR3. The DNA read from the CDR3 is TGTGCCAGCAGTTACTCTGGGGCAACCCACACTGAA. Amino acids: CASSYSGATHTE. The whole CDR3 protein reads CASSYSGATHTEAFF.